Here is one T cell receptor (beta chain) with its context. Germline V gene sequence: CDR1 ENHRY, CDR2 SYGVKD. The ends lost 3 bases at V and 4 bases at J; junction bases unmatched: 5. The CDR3 consists of 17 residues. This entry is derived from a study of blood T cell repertoires in COVID-19. Whole-study context: Spain, Italy and the United States supplied samples that represented acute and convalescent COVID-19. PBMCs, B-cell-depleted T cells, or T cells were the source of the cDNA or gDNA that made up the material.

Authors' methods: From reference gene primer amplification, estimates of nucleated cell counts were derived. Clones were sequenced by immunoSEQ multiplex PCR, and TCRdb holds only the in-frame ones, with some missing. V, J and clone size reflect that table, while D and trimming were determined from the DNA. This sample yields under 300,000 clones, of which roughly 84% are seen a single time; approximately 2.1% belongs to the top ten. V and J are TRBV10-3 and TRBJ2-3; 15 positions agree with TRBD2. Sequenced material: peripheral blood. The clonotype comes from a woman aged 40 to 49 who had recovered from COVID-19. The CDR3 DNA follows: TGTGCCATCAGTGAACGGACTAGCGGGAGGGTTTCAGATACGCAGTATTTT. This codes for CAISERTSGRVSDTQYF.